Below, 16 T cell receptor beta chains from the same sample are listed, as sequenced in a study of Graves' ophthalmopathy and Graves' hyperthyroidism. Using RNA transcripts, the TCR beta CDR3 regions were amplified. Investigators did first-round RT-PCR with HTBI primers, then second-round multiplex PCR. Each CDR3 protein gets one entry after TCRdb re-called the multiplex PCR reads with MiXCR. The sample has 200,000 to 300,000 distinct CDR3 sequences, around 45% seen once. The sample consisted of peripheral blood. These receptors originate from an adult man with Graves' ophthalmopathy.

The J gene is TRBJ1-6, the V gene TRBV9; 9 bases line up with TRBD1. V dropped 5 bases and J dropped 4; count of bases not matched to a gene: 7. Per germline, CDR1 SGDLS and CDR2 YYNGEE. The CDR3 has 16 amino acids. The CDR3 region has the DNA TGTGCCAGCAGTCCCACGACAGGGGGTTATAATTCACCCCTCCACTTT. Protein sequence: CASSPTTGGYNSPLHF.

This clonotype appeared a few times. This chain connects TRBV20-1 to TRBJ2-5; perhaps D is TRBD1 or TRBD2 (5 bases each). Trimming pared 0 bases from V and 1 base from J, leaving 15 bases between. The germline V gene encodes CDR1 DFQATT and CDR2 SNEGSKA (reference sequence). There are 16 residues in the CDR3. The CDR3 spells CSARDYRDGTQETQYF. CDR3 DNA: TGCAGTGCTAGAGATTACCGGGACGGAACCCAAGAGACCCAGTACTTC.

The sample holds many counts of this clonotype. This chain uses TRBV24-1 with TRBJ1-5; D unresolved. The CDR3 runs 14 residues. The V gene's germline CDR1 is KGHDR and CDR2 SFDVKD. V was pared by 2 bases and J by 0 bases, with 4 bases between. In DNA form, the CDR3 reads TGTGCCACCAGTGATTGGGGTAGCAATCAGCCCCAGCATTTT. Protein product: CATSDWGSNQPQHF.

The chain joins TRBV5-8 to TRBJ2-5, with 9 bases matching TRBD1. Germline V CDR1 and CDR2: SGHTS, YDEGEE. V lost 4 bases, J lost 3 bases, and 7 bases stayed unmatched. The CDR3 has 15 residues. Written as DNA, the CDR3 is TGTGCCAGCAGCCAAGGGACAGGGAGGGAAGAGACCCAGTACTTC. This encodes CASSQGTGREETQYF.

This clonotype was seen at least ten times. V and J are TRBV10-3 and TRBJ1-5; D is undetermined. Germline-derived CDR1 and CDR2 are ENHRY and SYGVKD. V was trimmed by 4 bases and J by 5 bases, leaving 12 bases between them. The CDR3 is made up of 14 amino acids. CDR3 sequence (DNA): TGTGCCATCAGTGCGGGCGGGTTTGATCAGCCCCAGCATTTT. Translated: CAISAGGFDQPQHF.

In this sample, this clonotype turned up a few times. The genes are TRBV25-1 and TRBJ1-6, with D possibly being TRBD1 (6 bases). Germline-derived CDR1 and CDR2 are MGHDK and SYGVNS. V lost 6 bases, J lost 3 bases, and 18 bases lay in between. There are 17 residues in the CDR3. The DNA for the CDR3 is TGTGCCAGCAGCCCCAATGAGGGGGGCTTCTATAATTCACCCCTCCACTTT. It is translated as CASSPNEGGFYNSPLHF.

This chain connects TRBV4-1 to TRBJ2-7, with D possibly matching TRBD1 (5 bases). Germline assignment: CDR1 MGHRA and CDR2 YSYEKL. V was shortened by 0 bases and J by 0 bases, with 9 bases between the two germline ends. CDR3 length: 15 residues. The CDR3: CASSQDEDISYEQYF. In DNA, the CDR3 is TGCGCCAGCAGCCAAGACGAGGACATCTCCTACGAGCAGTACTTC.

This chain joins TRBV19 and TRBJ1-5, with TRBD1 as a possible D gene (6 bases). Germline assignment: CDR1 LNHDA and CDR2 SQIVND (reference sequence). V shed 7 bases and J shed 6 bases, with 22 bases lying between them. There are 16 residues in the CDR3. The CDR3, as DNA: TGTGCCAGTACCCCAAGGGGGGGGGTAGGGGGTCAGCCCCAGCATTTT. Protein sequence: CASTPRGGVGGQPQHF.

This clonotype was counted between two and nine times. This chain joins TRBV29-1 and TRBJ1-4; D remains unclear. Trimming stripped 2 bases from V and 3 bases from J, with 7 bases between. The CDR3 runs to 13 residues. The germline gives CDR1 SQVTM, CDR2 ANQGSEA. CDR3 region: CSVESGPNEKLFF. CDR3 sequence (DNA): TGCAGCGTTGAATCCGGGCCTAATGAAAAACTGTTTTTT.

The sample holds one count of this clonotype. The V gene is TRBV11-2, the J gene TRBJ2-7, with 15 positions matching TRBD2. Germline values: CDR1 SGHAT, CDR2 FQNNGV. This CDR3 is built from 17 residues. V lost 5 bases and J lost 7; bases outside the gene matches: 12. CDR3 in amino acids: CASSQDGTSGRSLEQYF. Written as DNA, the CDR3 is TGTGCCAGCAGCCAAGATGGGACTAGCGGGAGGTCCCTGGAGCAGTACTTC.

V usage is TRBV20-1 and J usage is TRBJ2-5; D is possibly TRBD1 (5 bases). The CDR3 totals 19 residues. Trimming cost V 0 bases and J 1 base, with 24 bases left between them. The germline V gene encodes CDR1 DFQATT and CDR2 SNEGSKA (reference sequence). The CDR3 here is CSARDTARATWVSQETQYF. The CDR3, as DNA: TGCAGTGCTAGAGATACGGCCAGGGCGACATGGGTTTCCCAAGAGACCCAGTACTTC.

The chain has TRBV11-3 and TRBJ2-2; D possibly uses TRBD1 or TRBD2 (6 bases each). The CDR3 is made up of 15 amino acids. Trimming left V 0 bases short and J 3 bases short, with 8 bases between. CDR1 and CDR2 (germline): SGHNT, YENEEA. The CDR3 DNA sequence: TGTGCCAGCAGCTTAGAGGAGGGGGACACCGGGGAGCTGTTTTTT. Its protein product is CASSLEEGDTGELFF.

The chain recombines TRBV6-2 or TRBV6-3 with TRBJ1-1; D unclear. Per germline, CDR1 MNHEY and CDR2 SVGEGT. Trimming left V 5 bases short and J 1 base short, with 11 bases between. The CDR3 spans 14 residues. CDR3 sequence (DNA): TGTGCCAGCAGTCCAAGGCCGGGGAACACTGAAGCTTTCTTT. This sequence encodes CASSPRPGNTEAFF.

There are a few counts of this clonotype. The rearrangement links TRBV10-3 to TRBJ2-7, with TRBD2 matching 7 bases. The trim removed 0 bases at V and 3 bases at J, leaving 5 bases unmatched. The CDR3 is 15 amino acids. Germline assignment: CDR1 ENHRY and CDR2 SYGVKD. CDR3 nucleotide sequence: TGTGCCATCAGTGAGTCCGGAGCGGGAAGCTACGAGCAGTACTTC. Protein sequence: CAISESGAGSYEQYF.

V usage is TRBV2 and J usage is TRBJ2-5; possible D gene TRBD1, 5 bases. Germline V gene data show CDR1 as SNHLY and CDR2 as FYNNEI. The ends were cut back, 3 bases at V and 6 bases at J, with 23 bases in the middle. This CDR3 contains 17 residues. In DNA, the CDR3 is TGTGCCAGCAGTGAGGTGCGGTGGGGCGCAAATAAACAGACCCAGTACTTC. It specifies CASSEVRWGANKQTQYF.

For the CDR3, the DNA is TGTGCCAGCAGTTACTCGCGGGGAAGGTATGGCTACACCTTC. Amino acid sequence: CASSYSRGRYGYTF. The gene calls are TRBV6-5 and TRBJ1-2; D is ambiguous. Germline lookup yields CDR1 MNHEY and CDR2 SVGAGI. This CDR3 has 14 residues. Trimming stripped 0 bases from V and 5 bases from J, with 10 bases between.